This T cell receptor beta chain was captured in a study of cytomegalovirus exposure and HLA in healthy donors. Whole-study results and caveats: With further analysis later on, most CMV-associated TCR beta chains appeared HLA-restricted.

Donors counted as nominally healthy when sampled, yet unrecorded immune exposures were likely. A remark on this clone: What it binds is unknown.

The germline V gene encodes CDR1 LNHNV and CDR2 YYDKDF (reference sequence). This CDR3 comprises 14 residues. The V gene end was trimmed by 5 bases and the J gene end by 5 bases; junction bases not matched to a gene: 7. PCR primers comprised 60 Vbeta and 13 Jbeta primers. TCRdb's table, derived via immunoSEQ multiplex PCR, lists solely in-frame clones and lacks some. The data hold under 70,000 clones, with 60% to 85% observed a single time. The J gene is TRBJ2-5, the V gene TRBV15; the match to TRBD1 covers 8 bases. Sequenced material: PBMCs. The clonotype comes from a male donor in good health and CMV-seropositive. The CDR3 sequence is CATSFRTGWETQYF. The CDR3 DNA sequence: TGTGCCACCAGCTTCCGGACAGGGTGGGAGACCCAGTACTTC.